A single sample is the source of the 26 T cell receptor beta chains below, sequenced in a study of radiation and T cells in renal cell carcinoma. Produced via immunoSEQ multiplex PCR; TCRdb's table is partial and in-frame only. The sample holds roughly 120,000 clones, about four fifths seen once. Time point reported: baseline pretreatment blood. The treatment was: 15 Gy SBRT to primary tumor, nephrectomy 4 weeks later. The material was blood, obtained from a patient whose treatment included radiotherapy and nephrectomy. The receptors here all came from an older woman with renal cell carcinoma.

In regard to this clone: The sample contains more than one DNA sequence encoding this CDR3. The V gene is TRBV6-5, the J gene TRBJ2-2; perhaps TRBD2 as D (5 bases). Trimming removed 4 bases at V and 1 base at J, with 7 bases between. This CDR3 is 14 amino acids long. From germline, CDR1 is MNHEY and CDR2 SVGAGI. The CDR3 nucleotides are TGTGCCAGCAGTTCTCGGGGGAACACCGGGGAGCTGTTTTTT. It codes for CASSSRGNTGELFF.

The chain has TRBV15 and TRBJ1-1, with D hard to call. CDR3 length: 14 amino acids. V lost 0 bases, J lost 1 base, and 6 bases lay in between. Germline V gene sequence: CDR1 LNHNV, CDR2 YYDKDF (reference sequence). In DNA, the CDR3 is TGTGCCACCAGCAGAGAGATCGGGAACACTGAAGCTTTCTTT. Protein sequence: CATSREIGNTEAFF.

The rearrangement uses TRBV27 and TRBJ2-4, with 7 bases lining up with TRBD1. CDR1 and CDR2 (germline): MNHEY, SMNVEV (reference sequence). Germline trimming cut 7 bases from V and 0 bases from J; bases unmatched to any gene: 9. The CDR3 covers 16 residues. CDR3 DNA sequence: TGTGCCAGCAATCCGGGGACAGCCGTAGCCAAAAACATTCAGTACTTC. Protein: CASNPGTAVAKNIQYF.

In its sample, this clone was seen a few times. This sequence joins TRBV19 and TRBJ1-1; D is ambiguous. The CDR3 length is 15 residues. V lost 3 bases and J 8 bases, leaving 19 bases between the germline ends. The germline V gene has CDR1 LNHDA and CDR2 SQIVND (reference sequence). In nucleotides, the CDR3 is TGTGCCAGTAGTATTAAATTGACCCGGCCGGACGAAGCTTTCTTT. This codes for CASSIKLTRPDEAFF.

The chain combines TRBV5-1 with TRBJ1-2; 9 bases align to TRBD1. The CDR3 contains 17 residues. Per the germline V gene, CDR1 is SGHRS and CDR2 is YFSETQ. Trimming took 1 base from V and 6 from J; bases not matched to a gene: 13. The CDR3 is CASSLWGRDREVDGYTF. Here the CDR3 DNA reads TGCGCCAGCAGCTTGTGGGGGAGGGACAGGGAAGTTGATGGCTACACCTTC.

This rearrangement joins TRBV15 to TRBJ2-6; no clear D. V was pared by 4 bases and J by 5 bases, with 3 bases between. The CDR3 runs 12 residues. The germline gives CDR1 LNHNV, CDR2 YYDKDF (reference sequence). The CDR3 is CATSKRANVLTF. The DNA of the CDR3 is TGTGCCACCAGCAAGCGGGCCAACGTCCTGACTTTC.

The chain couples TRBV5-4 to TRBJ2-1; no definite D call. The CDR3 totals 14 residues. Germline V CDR1 and CDR2: SGHNT, YYREEE (reference sequence). The germline V and J ends were trimmed by 0 bases and 9 bases, with 13 bases remaining between them. The CDR3 DNA reads as TGTGCCAGCAGCTTGGAGGCAAGCAGTAGTGAGCAGTTCTTC. The encoded protein is CASSLEASSSEQFF.

V and J are TRBV7-2 and TRBJ2-5, with a possible D match to TRBD1 (6 bases). Germline V CDR1 and CDR2: SGHTA, FQGNSA. CDR3 length: 16 amino acids. V gave up 1 base and J gave up 5 bases, with 17 bases separating them. CDR3 sequence reads: CASSLGLQTGLETQYF. CDR3 nucleotide sequence: TGTGCCAGCAGCTTAGGGCTGCAAACAGGGCTGGAGACCCAGTACTTC.

This CDR3 is CASTSPPGQGSGYTF. The CDR3, as DNA: TGTGCCAGCACCTCACCGCCGGGACAGGGTTCGGGCTACACCTTC. This chain uses TRBV28 with TRBJ1-2; 9 bases line up with TRBD1. V shed 7 bases and J 8 bases; nucleotides not matched to a gene: 14. There are 15 residues in the CDR3. CDR1 MDHEN and CDR2 SYDVKM come from the germline V gene.

V is TRBV29-1 and J is TRBJ2-1, with 9 bases identical to TRBD2. J was trimmed by 0 bases and V by 7 bases; bases with no gene match: 10. This CDR3 has 16 residues. Per the germline V gene, CDR1 is SQVTM and CDR2 is ANQGSEA. CDR3 DNA sequence: TGCAGCGCCGGACTCCATAGCGGGAGCTCCTACAATGAGCAGTTCTTC. This translates into CSAGLHSGSSYNEQFF.

The chain couples TRBV18 to TRBJ2-2, with a tentative D call TRBD1 (6 bases). V dropped 4 bases and J dropped 3 bases, with 12 bases sitting between them. Per germline, CDR1 KGHSH and CDR2 LQKENI. This CDR3 region has 15 residues. CDR3 nucleotide sequence: TGTGCCAGCTCACAGCAACAGGGAGACACCGGGGAGCTGTTTTTT. It specifies CASSQQQGDTGELFF.

This clone has a single count. The V gene is TRBV2, the J gene TRBJ1-2, with D possibly being TRBD1 (5 bases). V was pared by 3 bases and J by 0 bases, with 8 bases between. Germline CDR1 is SNHLY and CDR2 is FYNNEI. The CDR3 sequence is 14 residues long. CDR3 coding DNA: TGTGCCAGCAGTGAGGACAAGACTAACTATGGCTACACCTTC. This gives the protein CASSEDKTNYGYTF.

The rearrangement links TRBV7-9 to TRBJ2-7, with D perhaps matching TRBD2 (6 bases). The germline V and J ends were trimmed by 5 bases and 4 bases, with 24 bases remaining between them. The CDR3 spans 17 residues. The V gene's germline CDR1 is SEHNR and CDR2 FQNEAQ (reference sequence). The CDR3 loop reads CASSPLGTGEIGYEQYF. The DNA for the CDR3 is TGTGCCAGCAGCCCGCTTGGTACGGGGGAGATTGGGTACGAGCAGTACTTC. Full variable domain (rest looked up from reference TRBV7-9 and TRBJ2-7): DTGVSQNPRHKITKRGQNVTFRCDPISEHNRLYWYRQTLGQGPEFLTYFQNEAQLEKSRLLSDRFSAERPKGSFSTLEIQRTEQGDSAMYLCASSPLGTGEIGYEQYFGPGTRLTVT.

J is TRBJ2-2 and V is TRBV7-9; 8 nucleotides align to TRBD2. CDR3 size: 15 residues. Germline loops: CDR1 SEHNR, CDR2 FQNEAQ (reference sequence). J lost 6 bases, V lost 4 bases, and 7 bases had no gene match. CDR3 nucleotide sequence: TGTGCCAGCAGCTCGACCCTCGGGGGGGCCGGGGAGCTGTTTTTT. Translated: CASSSTLGGAGELFF.

The chain uses TRBV19 and TRBJ1-5; 7 bases are shared with TRBD1. Germline-derived CDR1 and CDR2 are LNHDA and SQIVND (reference sequence). This CDR3 has 16 residues. V was clipped by 0 bases and J by 11 bases; unmatched bases: 13. Here the CDR3 reads CASSIEGTVLLKTQHF. In DNA, the CDR3 is TGTGCCAGTAGTATAGAGGGGACAGTCTTGCTCAAAACCCAGCATTTT. The whole variable domain, remainder taken from reference TRBV19 and TRBJ1-5, is DGGITQSPKYLFRKEGQNVTLSCEQNLNHDAMYWYRQDPGQGLRLIYYSQIVNDFQKGDIAEGYSVSREKKESFPLTVTSAQKNPTAFYLCASSIEGTVLLKTQHFGDGTRLSIL.

The chain links TRBV14 to TRBJ1-1; TRBD1 aligns across 12 bases. Germline CDR1 is SGHDN and CDR2 is FVKESK. Trimming cost V 1 base and J 6 bases; bases outside gene matches: 0. The CDR3 is 14 amino acids. The CDR3 here is CASSQGDRGPEAFF. The CDR3 DNA reads as TGTGCCAGCAGCCAAGGGGACAGGGGGCCTGAAGCTTTCTTT.

The V call is TRBV19, the J call TRBJ1-3, with a weak D call TRBD1 (6 bases). V gave up 6 bases and J gave up 1 base, with 10 bases separating them. This CDR3 has 14 amino acids. CDR1 is LNHDA, CDR2 SQIVND, per germline (reference sequence). The CDR3 loop reads CASSTDRSGNTIYF. CDR3 sequence (DNA): TGTGCCAGTAGCACTGACAGGTCTGGAAACACCATATATTTT.

The chain employs TRBV6-1 and TRBJ1-3; no reliable D call. The CDR3 length is 14 residues. CDR1 and CDR2 (germline): MNHNS, SASEGT. V was clipped by 6 bases and J by 0 bases, with 9 bases between them. The CDR3 loop is CASRTVSSGNTIYF. The CDR3 DNA reads TGTGCCAGCAGGACCGTTAGCTCTGGAAACACCATATATTTT.

The V gene is TRBV4-1, the J gene TRBJ2-7; D might be TRBD2 (6 bases). Germline V gene lookup returns CDR1 MGHRA and CDR2 YSYEKL. The CDR3 is made up of 14 amino acids. Trimming pared 5 bases from V and 3 bases from J, leaving 14 bases between. The CDR3 reads CASSSNLGSYEQYF. The CDR3 coding sequence is TGCGCCAGCAGCTCAAACCTCGGGAGCTACGAGCAGTACTTC.

The chain links TRBV27 to TRBJ1-1, with D unresolved. Per germline, CDR1 MNHEY and CDR2 SMNVEV (reference sequence). The CDR3 is 14 residues long. The ends were cut back, 1 base at V and 8 bases at J, with 14 bases in the middle. The CDR3 DNA reads TGTGCCAGCAGTTTATTTAGTAGCGGTACAGAAGCTTTCTTT. It codes for CASSLFSSGTEAFF.

V gene TRBV18 combines with J gene TRBJ1-5, with D uncertain. V was cut by 4 bases and J by 0 bases, with 7 bases left in between. Per the germline V gene, CDR1 is KGHSH and CDR2 is LQKENI. The CDR3 runs to 14 residues. CDR3 sequence reads: CASSRDGSNQPQHF. The CDR3 DNA reads as TGTGCCAGCTCACGGGATGGTAGCAATCAGCCCCAGCATTTT.

This clone was recorded only once. V usage is TRBV28 and J usage is TRBJ2-7; the D gene is possibly TRBD1 (5 bases). Between the trimmed V and J ends, which lost 3 bases and 2 bases, there was a span of 14 bases. The CDR3 spans 15 residues. Germline V CDR1 and CDR2: MDHEN, SYDVKM. CDR3 amino acids: CASSFDSSYTYEQYF. For the CDR3, the DNA is TGTGCCAGCAGTTTCGACAGTTCATACACCTACGAGCAGTACTTC.

The chain is built from TRBV18 and TRBJ2-7, with D perhaps being TRBD1 or TRBD2 (5 bases each). Trimming cost V 6 bases and J 2 bases, with 14 bases left between them. The CDR3 contains 14 residues. Germline V gene data show CDR1 as KGHSH and CDR2 as LQKENI. As DNA, the CDR3 is TGTGCCAGCTCTACCGGGACGGCTGCCTACGAGCAGTACTTC. This sequence encodes CASSTGTAAYEQYF.

The chain is built from TRBV2 and TRBJ1-4, with 8 bases identical to TRBD1. In germline, CDR1 is SNHLY, CDR2 FYNNEI. There are 14 residues in the CDR3. V shed 6 bases and J 3 bases; nucleotides not matched to a gene: 3. CDR3 region: CASSQGAANEKLFF. CDR3 DNA: TGTGCCAGCAGCCAGGGGGCAGCTAATGAAAAACTGTTTTTT.

This chain links TRBV9 with TRBJ2-2, with TRBD2 identical over 9 bases. Looked up from germline, CDR1 is SGDLS and CDR2 is YYNGEE. The CDR3 is made up of 15 amino acids. After removal of 6 bases from V and 6 bases from J, the junction contained 9 bases not matched to a gene. The CDR3 loop is CASTPEGGRAGELFF. Written as DNA, the CDR3 is TGTGCCAGCACCCCCGAGGGCGGGAGGGCCGGGGAGCTGTTTTTT. Supplemented by reference TRBV9 and TRBJ2-2, the full variable domain reads DSGVTQTPKHLITATGQRVTLRCSPRSGDLSVYWYQQSLDQGLQFLIQYYNGEERAKGNILERFSAQQFPDLHSELNLSSLELGDSALYFCASTPEGGRAGELFFGEGSRLTVL.

This clone has just one count. The chain carries TRBV28 and TRBJ2-3; a possible D gene is TRBD2 (6 bases). In germline, CDR1 is MDHEN, CDR2 SYDVKM. Trimming took off 4 bases at V and 2 bases at J, with 19 bases between the two ends. The CDR3 is 17 amino acids. The DNA for the CDR3 is TGTGCCAGCAGTTCCCCGTTTGGATTAGCGGACACAGATACGCAGTATTTT. It is translated as CASSSPFGLADTDTQYF.